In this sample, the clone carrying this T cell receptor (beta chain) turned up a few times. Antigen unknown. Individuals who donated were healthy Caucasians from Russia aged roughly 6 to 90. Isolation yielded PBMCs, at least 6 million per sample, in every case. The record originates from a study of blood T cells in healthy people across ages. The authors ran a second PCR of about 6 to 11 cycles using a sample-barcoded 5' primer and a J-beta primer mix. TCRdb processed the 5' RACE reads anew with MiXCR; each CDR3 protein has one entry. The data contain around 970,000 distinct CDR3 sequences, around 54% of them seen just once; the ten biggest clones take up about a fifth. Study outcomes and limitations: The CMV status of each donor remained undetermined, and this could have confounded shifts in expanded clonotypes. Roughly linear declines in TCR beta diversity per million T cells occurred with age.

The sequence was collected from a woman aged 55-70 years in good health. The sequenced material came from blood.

The CDR3 is CASSSGLPPYEQYF. The CDR3 DNA reads TGTGCCAGCAGCTCGGGACTACCACCCTACGAGCAGTACTTC. This chain connects TRBV7-2 to TRBJ2-7; 7 bases map to TRBD2. Per germline, CDR1 SGHTA and CDR2 FQGNSA. The CDR3 runs 14 residues. The junction had 5 bases not matched to a gene; V was cut back by 4 bases and J by 2 bases.